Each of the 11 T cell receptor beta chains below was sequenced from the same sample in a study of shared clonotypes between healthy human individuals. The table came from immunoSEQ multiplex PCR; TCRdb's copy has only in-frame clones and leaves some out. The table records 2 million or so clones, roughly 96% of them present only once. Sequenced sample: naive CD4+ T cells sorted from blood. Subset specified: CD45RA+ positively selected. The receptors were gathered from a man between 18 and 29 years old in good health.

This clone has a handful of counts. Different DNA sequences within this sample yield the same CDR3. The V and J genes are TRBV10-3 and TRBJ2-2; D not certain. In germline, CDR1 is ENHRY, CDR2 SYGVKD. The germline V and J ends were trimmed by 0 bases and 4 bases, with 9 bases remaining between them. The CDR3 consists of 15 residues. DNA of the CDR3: TGTGCCATCAGTGAGTCCACCCCACGCACCGGGGAGCTGTTTTTT. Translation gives CAISESTPRTGELFF.

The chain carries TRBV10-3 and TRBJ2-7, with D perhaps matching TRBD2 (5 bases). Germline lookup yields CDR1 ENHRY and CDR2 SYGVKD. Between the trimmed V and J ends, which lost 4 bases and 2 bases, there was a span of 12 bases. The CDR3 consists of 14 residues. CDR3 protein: CAISGGLATYEQYF. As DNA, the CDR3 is TGTGCCATCAGTGGAGGGCTAGCTACCTACGAGCAGTACTTC.

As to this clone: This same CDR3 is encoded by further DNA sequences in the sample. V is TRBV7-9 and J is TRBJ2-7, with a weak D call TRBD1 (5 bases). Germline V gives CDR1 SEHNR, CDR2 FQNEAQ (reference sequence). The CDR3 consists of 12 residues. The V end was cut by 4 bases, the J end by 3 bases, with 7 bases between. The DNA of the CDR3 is TGTGCCAGCAGCTCCCAGGGCTACGAGCAGTACTTC. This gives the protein CASSSQGYEQYF.

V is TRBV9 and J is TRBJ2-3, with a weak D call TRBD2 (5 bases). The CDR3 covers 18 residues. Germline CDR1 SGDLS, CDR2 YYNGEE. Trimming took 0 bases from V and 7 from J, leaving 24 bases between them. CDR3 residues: CASSVAGGLGISRNTQYF. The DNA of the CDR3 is TGTGCCAGCAGCGTAGCTGGAGGACTGGGTATCTCCAGAAATACGCAGTATTTT.

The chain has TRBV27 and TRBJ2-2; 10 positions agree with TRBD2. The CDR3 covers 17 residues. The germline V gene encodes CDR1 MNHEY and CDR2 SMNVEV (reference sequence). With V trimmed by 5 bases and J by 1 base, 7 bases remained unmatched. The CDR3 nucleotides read TGTGCCAGCAGTAGTCCGGCTAGCGGGAGGAACACCGGGGAGCTGTTTTTT. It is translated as CASSSPASGRNTGELFF.

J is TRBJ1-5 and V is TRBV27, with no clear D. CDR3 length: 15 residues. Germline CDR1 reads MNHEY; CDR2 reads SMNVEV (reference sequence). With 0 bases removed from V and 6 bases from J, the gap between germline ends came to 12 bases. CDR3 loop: CASSLSPVHAQPQHF. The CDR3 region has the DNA TGTGCCAGCAGTTTATCCCCCGTACACGCTCAGCCCCAGCATTTT.

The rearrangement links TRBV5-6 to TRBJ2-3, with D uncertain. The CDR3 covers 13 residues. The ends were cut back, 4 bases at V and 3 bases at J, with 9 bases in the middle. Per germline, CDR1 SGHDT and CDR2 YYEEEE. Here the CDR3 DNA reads TGTGCCAGCAGCCGCCGACAAACAGATACGCAGTATTTT. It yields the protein CASSRRQTDTQYF.

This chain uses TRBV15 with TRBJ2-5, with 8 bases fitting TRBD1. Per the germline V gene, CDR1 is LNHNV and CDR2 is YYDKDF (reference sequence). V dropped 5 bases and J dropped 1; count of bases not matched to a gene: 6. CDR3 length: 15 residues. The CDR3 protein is CATSGQGDGQETQYF. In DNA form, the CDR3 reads TGTGCCACCAGCGGACAGGGCGACGGCCAAGAGACCCAGTACTTC.

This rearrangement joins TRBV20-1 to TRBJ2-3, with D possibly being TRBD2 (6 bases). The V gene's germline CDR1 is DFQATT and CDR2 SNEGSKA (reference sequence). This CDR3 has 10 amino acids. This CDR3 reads CRAGPDTQYF. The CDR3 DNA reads TGCAGGGCGGGACCTGATACGCAGTATTTT.

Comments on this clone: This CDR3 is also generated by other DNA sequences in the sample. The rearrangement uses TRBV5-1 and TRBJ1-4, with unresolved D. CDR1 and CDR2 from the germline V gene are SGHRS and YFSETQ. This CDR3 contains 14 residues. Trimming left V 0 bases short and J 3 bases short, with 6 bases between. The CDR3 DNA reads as TGCGCCAGCAGCTTGGACTCGTCTAATGAAAAACTGTTTTTT. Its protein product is CASSLDSSNEKLFF.

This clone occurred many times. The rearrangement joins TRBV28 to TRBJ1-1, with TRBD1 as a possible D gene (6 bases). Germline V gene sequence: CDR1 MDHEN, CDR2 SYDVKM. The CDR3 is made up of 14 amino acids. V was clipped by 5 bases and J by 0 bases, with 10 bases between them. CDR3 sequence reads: CASSAGAMNTEAFF. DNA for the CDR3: TGTGCCAGCAGTGCAGGGGCGATGAACACTGAAGCTTTCTTT.